The 7 T cell receptor beta chains presented below share a single source sample, sequenced in a study of blood T cell repertoires in COVID-19. The data were produced by immunoSEQ multiplex PCR, yet TCRdb's version contains in-frame clones alone and is incomplete. The sample has over 130,000 clones, 70% to 90% seen once. Sequences were obtained from peripheral blood. The receptors shown here come from an elderly woman with acute or convalescent COVID-19.

The gene calls are TRBV6-6 and TRBJ2-1, with 10 bases aligning to TRBD1. The CDR3 consists of 16 residues. V shed 6 bases and J 2 bases; nucleotides not matched to a gene: 7. In germline, CDR1 is MNHNY, CDR2 SVGAGI (reference sequence). CDR3 protein: CASRERQGATYNEQFF. For the CDR3, the DNA is TGTGCCAGCAGGGAAAGACAGGGGGCTACCTACAATGAGCAGTTCTTC.

The rearrangement joins TRBV3-1 (or the pseudogene TRBV3-2) to TRBJ1-5, with D possibly matching TRBD1 (5 bases). CDR1 and CDR2 from the germline V gene are LGHDT and YNNKEL (reference sequence). The CDR3 is 15 residues long. Trimming removed 1 base from V and 6 bases from J, with 13 bases in between. The DNA for the CDR3 is TGTGCCAGCAGCCAAGGGCAGGGATTCGGTCAGCCCCAGCATTTT. It specifies CASSQGQGFGQPQHF.

The genes are TRBV28 and TRBJ2-5; 7 bases fit TRBD1. The CDR3 contains 16 residues. V shed 3 bases and J 5 bases; nucleotides not matched to a gene: 12. The germline gives CDR1 MDHEN, CDR2 SYDVKM. In DNA form, the CDR3 reads TGTGCCAGCAGTTTGCAGGGGACAGTTAACATGGAGACCCAGTACTTC. This gives the protein CASSLQGTVNMETQYF.

The chain joins TRBV4-3 to TRBJ2-7; perhaps TRBD2 as D (5 bases). V dropped 0 bases and J dropped 2 bases, with 14 bases sitting between them. The CDR3 totals 16 residues. In germline, CDR1 is LGHNA, CDR2 YSLEER. The CDR3 DNA sequence: TGCGCCAGCAGCCAAGATGGAGGAGTCGGTCCCTACGAGCAGTACTTC. It translates to CASSQDGGVGPYEQYF.

The J gene is TRBJ1-1, the V gene TRBV18; TRBD1 might be the D (5 bases). Germline values: CDR1 KGHSH, CDR2 LQKENI. CDR3 size: 15 residues. V was clipped by 2 bases and J by 1 base, with 11 bases between them. The CDR3 is CASSPLGQGNTEAFF. The CDR3 nucleotides read TGTGCCAGCTCACCATTAGGTCAGGGGAACACTGAAGCTTTCTTT. Full variable domain (outside the CDR3, taken from reference TRBV18 and TRBJ1-1): NAGVMQNPRHLVRRRGQEARLRCSPMKGHSHVYWYRQLPEEGLKFMVYLQKENIIDESGMPKERFSAEFPKEGPSILRIQQVVRGDSAAYFCASSPLGQGNTEAFFGQGTRLTVV.

The V gene is TRBV27, the J gene TRBJ2-2, with D possibly matching TRBD2 (6 bases). This CDR3 spans 15 amino acids. The germline V and J ends were trimmed by 10 bases and 2 bases, with 17 bases remaining between them. CDR1 and CDR2 (germline): MNHEY, SMNVEV (reference sequence). CDR3 nucleotides: TGTGCCACTCGGCAAAACGGGGGTAACACCGGGGAGCTGTTTTTT. Protein product: CATRQNGGNTGELFF.

The J gene is TRBJ2-1, the V gene TRBV29-1, with 10 bases matching TRBD1. The CDR3 runs 14 residues. Germline V gene sequence: CDR1 SQVTM, CDR2 ANQGSEA. Trimming at V came to 3 bases and at J to 6 bases, leaving 5 bases not matched to a gene. CDR3 loop: CSVDSGQGTNEQFF. Written as DNA, the CDR3 is TGCAGCGTTGACTCGGGACAGGGGACCAATGAGCAGTTCTTC.